These T cell receptor beta chains were read from a single sample in a study of T cells after yellow fever vaccination. MiXCR was run by TCRdb on the 5' RACE reads, yielding one entry per CDR3 protein. The data contain some 160,000 distinct CDR3 sequences, over 7% of them singletons. The specimen was CD8+ T cells sorted from PBMCs, collected 45 days after the yellow fever booster vaccination. The origin of the receptors is a man aged 18 to 30 who received the YFV17D yellow fever vaccine. Each CDR3 is given with its conserved first and last residue. A D gene is named only where the DNA matches it firmly. Expanded clones get a size class; other rows say once, few or many, or leave the size out.

abundance	d_gene	j_gene	v_gene	CDR3aa	CDR3nt
many	NA	TRBJ1-1	TRBV29-1	CSVGGEVTFTEAFF	TGCAGCGTCGGGGGCGAGGTCACTTTCACTGAAGCTTTCTTT
NA	NA	TRBJ2-7	TRBV13	CASSLVGGAPYEQYF	TGTGCCAGCAGCTTAGTGGGGGGGGCCCCCTACGAGCAGTACTTC
NA	NA	TRBJ1-1	TRBV7-2	CASSLGSLTTEEAFF	TGTGCCAGCAGCCTAGGGTCTCTTACGACGGAGGAAGCTTTCTTT
many	NA	TRBJ2-1	TRBV7-9	CASSLEGAFLDNEQFF	TGTGCCAGCAGCTTGGAGGGGGCGTTTCTCGACAATGAGCAGTTCTTC
few	NA	TRBJ2-7	TRBV29-1	CSVHPAGAGDEQYF	TGCAGCGTGCACCCGGCCGGGGCAGGGGACGAGCAGTACTTC
NA	NA	TRBJ1-2	TRBV7-2	CASSITGGPAGIPDGYTF	TGTGCCAGCAGCATAACCGGGGGGCCAGCAGGGATTCCGGATGGCTACACCTTC
few	TRBD1	TRBJ1-3	TRBV7-9	CASSTGTGLSGNTIYF	TGTGCCAGCAGTACCGGGACAGGGCTATCTGGAAACACCATATATTTT
many	NA	TRBJ2-3	TRBV10-1	CASSASGTDTQYF	TGCGCCAGCAGTGCAAGCGGCACAGATACGCAGTATTTT
NA	TRBD1	TRBJ1-2	TRBV7-6	CASSLDRSNYGYTF	TGTGCCAGCAGCTTGGACAGGTCTAACTATGGCTACACCTTC
few	TRBD2	TRBJ2-3	TRBV5-6	CASTHLTSEVTDTQYF	TGTGCCAGCACCCATCTGACTAGCGAAGTCACAGATACGCAGTATTTT
NA	NA	TRBJ2-5	TRBV12-3/TRBV12-4	CASRPPDSTETQYF	TGTGCCAGCAGACCCCCTGACTCCACAGAGACCCAGTACTTC
NA	NA	TRBJ2-1	TRBV20-1	CSALAERNEQFF	TGCAGTGCCCTTGCGGAACGGAATGAGCAGTTCTTC
NA	NA	TRBJ1-5	TRBV19	CASSTTTGRSAQPQHF	TGTGCCAGTAGCACAACCACAGGGAGATCGGCTCAGCCCCAGCATTTT
few	NA	TRBJ2-7	TRBV4-3	CASSQERRIEQYF	TGCGCCAGCAGCCAAGAGAGAAGGATTGAGCAGTACTTC
few	NA	TRBJ2-1	TRBV11-2	CASSPSWPSEGEQFF	TGTGCCAGCAGCCCCTCCTGGCCTAGCGAAGGTGAGCAGTTCTTC
NA	NA	TRBJ1-2	TRBV29-1	CSVVKGRGGGYTF	TGCAGCGTTGTGAAGGGGAGGGGTGGAGGCTACACCTTC